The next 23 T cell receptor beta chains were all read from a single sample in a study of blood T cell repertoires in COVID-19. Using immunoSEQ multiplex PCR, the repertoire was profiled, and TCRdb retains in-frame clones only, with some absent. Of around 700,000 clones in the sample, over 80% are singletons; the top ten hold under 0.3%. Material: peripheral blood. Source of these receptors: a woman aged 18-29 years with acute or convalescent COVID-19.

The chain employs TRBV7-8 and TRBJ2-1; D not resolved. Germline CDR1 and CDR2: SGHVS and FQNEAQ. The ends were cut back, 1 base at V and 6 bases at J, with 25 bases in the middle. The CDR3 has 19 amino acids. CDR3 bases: TGTGCCAGCAGCTTAGGGCATGGAAGCGTTAGAGGTTTCCCCAATGAGCAGTTCTTC. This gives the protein CASSLGHGSVRGFPNEQFF.

The CDR3 loop reads CSVEGQYSYEQYF. The CDR3, as DNA: TGCAGCGTTGAGGGGCAGTACTCCTACGAGCAGTACTTC. The chain joins TRBV29-1 to TRBJ2-7, with a tentative D call TRBD1 (5 bases). The germline V gene encodes CDR1 SQVTM and CDR2 ANQGSEA. Trimming stripped 3 bases from V and 0 bases from J, with 9 bases between. The CDR3 runs 13 residues.

The CDR3 here is CAISESYGQGAGEQYF. The CDR3, as DNA: TGTGCCATCAGTGAGTCGTATGGACAGGGGGCGGGCGAGCAGTACTTC. The chain carries TRBV10-3 and TRBJ2-7; TRBD1 matches at 11 bases. V lost 0 bases to trimming and J lost 6 bases; unmatched junction nucleotides: 7. This CDR3 has 16 residues. CDR1 and CDR2 (germline): ENHRY, SYGVKD.

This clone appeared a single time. The CDR3 bases are TGTGCCAGCAGTTTAGCGGAAACAGGGTGGGATGGCTACACCTTC. It is translated as CASSLAETGWDGYTF. The chain links TRBV27 to TRBJ1-2; possible D gene TRBD1, 6 bases. CDR3 length equals 15 residues. From germline, CDR1 is MNHEY and CDR2 SMNVEV (reference sequence). Trimming pared 2 bases from V and 6 bases from J, leaving 16 bases between.

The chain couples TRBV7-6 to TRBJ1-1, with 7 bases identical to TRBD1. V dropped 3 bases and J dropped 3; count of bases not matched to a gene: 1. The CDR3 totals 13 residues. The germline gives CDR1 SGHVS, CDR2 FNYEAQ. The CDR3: CASSFDRDTEAFF. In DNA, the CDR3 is TGTGCCAGCAGCTTCGACAGGGACACTGAAGCTTTCTTT.

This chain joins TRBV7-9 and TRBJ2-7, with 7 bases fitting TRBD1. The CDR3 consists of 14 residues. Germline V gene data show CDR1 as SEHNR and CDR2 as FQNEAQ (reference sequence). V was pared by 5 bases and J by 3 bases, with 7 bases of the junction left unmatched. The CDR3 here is CASSPRTGIYEQYF. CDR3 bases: TGTGCCAGCAGCCCACGGACAGGTATCTACGAGCAGTACTTC.

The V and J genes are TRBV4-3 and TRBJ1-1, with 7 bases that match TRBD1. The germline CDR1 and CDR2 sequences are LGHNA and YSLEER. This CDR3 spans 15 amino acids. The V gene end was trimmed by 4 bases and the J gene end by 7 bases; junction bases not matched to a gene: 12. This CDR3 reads CASSPTSTGYSEAFF. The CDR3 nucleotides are TGCGCCAGCAGCCCTACTTCGACAGGGTACAGTGAAGCTTTCTTT.

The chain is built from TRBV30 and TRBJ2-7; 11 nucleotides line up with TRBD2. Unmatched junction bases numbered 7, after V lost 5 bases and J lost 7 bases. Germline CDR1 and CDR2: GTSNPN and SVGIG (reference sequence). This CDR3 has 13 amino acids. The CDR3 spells CAWELAGAGEQYF. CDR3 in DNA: TGTGCCTGGGAACTAGCGGGGGCCGGGGAGCAGTACTTC. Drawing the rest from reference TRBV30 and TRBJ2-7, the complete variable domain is SQTIHQWPATLVQPVGSPLSLECTVEGTSNPNLYWYRQAAGRGLQLLFYSVGIGQISSEVPQNLSASRPQDRQFILSSKKLLLSDSGFYLCAWELAGAGEQYFGPGTRLTVT.

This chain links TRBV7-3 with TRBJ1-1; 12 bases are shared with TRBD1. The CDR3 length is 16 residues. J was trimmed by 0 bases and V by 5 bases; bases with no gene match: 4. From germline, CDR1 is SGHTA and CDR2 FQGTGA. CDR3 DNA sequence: TGTGCCAGCAGCCTCGGGACAGGGGGCTTGAACACTGAAGCTTTCTTT. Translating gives CASSLGTGGLNTEAFF.

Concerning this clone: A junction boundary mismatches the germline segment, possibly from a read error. Written as DNA, the CDR3 is TGTGCCAGCACCCAAGGTCCAGAAGCTTTCTTT. This gives the protein CASTQGPEAFF. V gene TRBV3-1 (or the pseudogene TRBV3-2) combines with J gene TRBJ1-1; no firm D call. This CDR3 is 11 amino acids long. The germline gives CDR1 LGHDT, CDR2 YNNKEL (reference sequence).

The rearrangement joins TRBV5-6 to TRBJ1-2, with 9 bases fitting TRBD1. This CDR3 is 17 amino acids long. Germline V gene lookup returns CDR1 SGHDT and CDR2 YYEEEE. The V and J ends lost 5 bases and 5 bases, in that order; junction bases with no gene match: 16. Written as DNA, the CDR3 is TGTGCCAGCAGTAAAACAACGCACAGGGGGCGAGGGTATGGCTACACCTTC. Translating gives CASSKTTHRGRGYGYTF.

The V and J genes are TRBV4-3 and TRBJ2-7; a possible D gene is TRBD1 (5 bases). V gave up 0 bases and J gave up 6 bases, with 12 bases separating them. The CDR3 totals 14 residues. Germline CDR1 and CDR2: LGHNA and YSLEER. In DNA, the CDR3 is TGCGCCAGCAGCCAAGATATCAGGGTGGGCGAGCAGTACTTC. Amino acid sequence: CASSQDIRVGEQYF.

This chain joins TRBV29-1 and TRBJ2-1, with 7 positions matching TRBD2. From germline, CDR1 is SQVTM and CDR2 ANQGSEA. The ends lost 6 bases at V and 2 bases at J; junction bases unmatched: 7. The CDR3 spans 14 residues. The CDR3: CSVPGGTPYNEQFF. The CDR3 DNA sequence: TGCAGCGTCCCCGGGGGGACCCCCTACAATGAGCAGTTCTTC.

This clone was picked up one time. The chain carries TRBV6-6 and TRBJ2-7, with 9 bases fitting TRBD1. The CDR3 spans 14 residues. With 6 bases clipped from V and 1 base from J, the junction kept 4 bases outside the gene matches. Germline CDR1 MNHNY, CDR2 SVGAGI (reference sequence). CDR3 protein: CASRAGTGSYEQYF. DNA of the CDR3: TGTGCCAGCAGAGCCGGGACAGGGTCCTACGAGCAGTACTTC.

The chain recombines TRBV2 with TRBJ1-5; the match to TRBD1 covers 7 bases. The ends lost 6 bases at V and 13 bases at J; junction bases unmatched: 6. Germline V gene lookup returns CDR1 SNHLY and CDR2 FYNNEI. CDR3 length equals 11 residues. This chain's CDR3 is CASRETGTQHF. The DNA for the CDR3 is TGTGCCAGCAGGGAGACAGGGACTCAGCATTTT.

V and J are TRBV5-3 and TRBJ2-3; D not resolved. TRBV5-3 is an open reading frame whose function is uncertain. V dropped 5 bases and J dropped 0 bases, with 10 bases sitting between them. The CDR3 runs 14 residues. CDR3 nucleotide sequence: TGTGCCAGAAGTGAAAGCTCTAGCACAGATACGCAGTATTTT. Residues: CARSESSSTDTQYF.

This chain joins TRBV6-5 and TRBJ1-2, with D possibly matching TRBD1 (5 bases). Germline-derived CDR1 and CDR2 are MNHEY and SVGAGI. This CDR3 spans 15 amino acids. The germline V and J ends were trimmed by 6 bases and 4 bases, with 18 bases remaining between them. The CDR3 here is CASSPVGREGYGYTF. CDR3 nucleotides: TGTGCCAGCAGCCCGGTGGGCAGGGAAGGCTATGGCTACACCTTC.

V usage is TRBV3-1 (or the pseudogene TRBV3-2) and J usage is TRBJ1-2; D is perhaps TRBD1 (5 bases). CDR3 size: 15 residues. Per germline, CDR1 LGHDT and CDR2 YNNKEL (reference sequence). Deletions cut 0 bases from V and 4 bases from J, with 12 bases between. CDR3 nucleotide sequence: TGTGCCAGCAGCCAAGATAGCCAGGGCCGCTATGGCTACACCTTC. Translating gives CASSQDSQGRYGYTF.

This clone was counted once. This CDR3 reads CASTTTGGFGETQYF. The CDR3 DNA is TGTGCCAGTACCACGACAGGGGGGTTTGGAGAGACCCAGTACTTC. The chain couples TRBV19 to TRBJ2-5, with 9 bases fitting TRBD1. Germline V lookup: CDR1 LNHDA, CDR2 SQIVND (reference sequence). The length of the CDR3 is 15 residues. J lost 4 bases, V lost 7 bases, and 10 bases had no gene match.

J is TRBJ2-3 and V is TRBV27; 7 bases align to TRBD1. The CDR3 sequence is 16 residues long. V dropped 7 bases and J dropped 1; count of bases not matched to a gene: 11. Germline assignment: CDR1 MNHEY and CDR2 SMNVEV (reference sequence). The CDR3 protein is CASMYDRDGGTDTQYF. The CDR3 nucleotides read TGTGCCAGCATGTATGACAGGGATGGCGGCACAGATACGCAGTATTTT.

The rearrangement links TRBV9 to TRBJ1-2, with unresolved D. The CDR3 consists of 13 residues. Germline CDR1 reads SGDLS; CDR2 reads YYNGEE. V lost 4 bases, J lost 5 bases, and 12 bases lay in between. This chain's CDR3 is CASSPSSFYGYTF. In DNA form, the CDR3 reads TGTGCCAGCAGCCCAAGCTCCTTTTATGGCTACACCTTC.

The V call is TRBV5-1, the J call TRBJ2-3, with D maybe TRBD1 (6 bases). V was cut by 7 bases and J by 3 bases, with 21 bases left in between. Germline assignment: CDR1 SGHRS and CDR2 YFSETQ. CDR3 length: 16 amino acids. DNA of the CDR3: TGCGCCAGCGCCGACAGGACGGTTTTAAATACAGATACGCAGTATTTT. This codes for CASADRTVLNTDTQYF.

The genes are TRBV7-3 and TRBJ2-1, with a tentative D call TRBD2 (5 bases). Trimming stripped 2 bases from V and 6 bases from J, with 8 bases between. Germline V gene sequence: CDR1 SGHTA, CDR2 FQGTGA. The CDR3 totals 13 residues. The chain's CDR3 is CASSLSLANEQFF. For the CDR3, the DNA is TGTGCCAGCAGCTTATCCCTAGCCAATGAGCAGTTCTTC.